This T cell receptor (beta chain) was sequenced in a study of shared clonotypes between healthy human individuals. Study context: Researchers drew samples from two women and a few men aged 18 to 49. Study results and caveats: Clonotype sharing across a few donors was observed for 5% to 6.5% of naive CD4 clonotypes.

As regards this clone: The antigen is unknown.

The table came from immunoSEQ multiplex PCR; TCRdb's copy has only in-frame clones and leaves some out. Among some 700,000 clones listed, about 90% were seen once. Sequenced material: memory CD8+ T cells from PBMCs. Regarding subset: CD45RO+ cells pooled with CCR7-negative TemRA cells. The source of this sequence is a man between 18 and 29 years old in good health. Some clones in this sample may be carry-over from other donors' samples.

CDR3 sequence reads: CASSIIYGGAEPQHF. CDR3 DNA: TGTGCCAGCAGTATAATCTATGGCGGTGCGGAGCCCCAGCATTTT. V is TRBV27 and J is TRBJ1-5; D unclear. The CDR3 runs to 15 residues. Trimming shortened V by 5 bases and J by 8 bases, and 19 bases separated the two germline ends. The germline V gene encodes CDR1 MNHEY and CDR2 SMNVEV (reference sequence).